A single sample is the source of the 7 T cell receptor beta chains below, sequenced in a study of regulatory T cells in long-lasting Graves disease. Time point described: newly diagnosed GD, antithyroid drugs for less than 3 months. TCR sequences were obtained from RNA taken from PBMCs. Through Arm-PCR of CDR3 regions and iRepertoire HTBI primers, TCR beta libraries were built. Each CDR3 protein is one row after TCRdb ran MiXCR on the multiplex PCR reads. The table includes 550,000 to 600,000 distinct CDR3 sequences, 15% to 20% detected once. These same data were also listed under a study on T cells in Graves' hyperthyroidism and ophthalmopathy.

Sequencing used peripheral blood mononuclear cells (PBMCs), obtained at new diagnosis, from a patient treated with antithyroid drugs. The receptors here all came from a man between 18 and 35 years old with Graves disease.

The sample holds a few counts of this clonotype. This chain connects TRBV6-1 to TRBJ2-1; 11 bases are shared with TRBD2. The CDR3 sequence is 14 residues long. J gave up 9 bases and V 5 bases, and 6 bases lay outside the gene matches. Germline CDR1 reads MNHNS; CDR2 reads SASEGT. For the CDR3, the DNA is TGTGCCAGCAGTACTAGCGGGGGCTGGGGTGAGCAGTTCTTC. Translating it yields CASSTSGGWGEQFF.

The chain is built from TRBV7-3 and TRBJ1-2; D is uncertain. This CDR3 is 13 amino acids long. The V end lost 5 bases, the J end lost 5 bases, and 12 bases lay between the germline ends. Germline V lookup: CDR1 SGHTA, CDR2 FQGTGA. The CDR3 here is CASSPSSDYGYTF. DNA of the CDR3: TGTGCCAGCAGCCCCTCGTCGGATTATGGCTACACCTTC.

This chain connects TRBV7-3 to TRBJ2-5; 10 nucleotides agree with TRBD2. Unmatched junction bases numbered 19, after V lost 1 base and J lost 5 bases. Germline V CDR1 and CDR2: SGHTA, FQGTGA. The CDR3 length is 20 residues. As DNA, the CDR3 is TGTGCCAGCAGCTTAAGTGGCCCCTCATCCCTAGCGGGAGTACAGGAGACCCAGTACTTC. It is translated as CASSLSGPSSLAGVQETQYF.

This chain uses TRBV7-9 with TRBJ2-1; TRBD2 agrees at 10 bases. This CDR3 comprises 15 residues. CDR1 is SEHNR, CDR2 FQNEAQ, per germline (reference sequence). After removal of 1 base from V and 9 bases from J, the junction contained 6 bases not matched to a gene. In DNA form, the CDR3 reads TGTGCCAGCAGCTTAGTATTACTAGCGGGAAGTGAGCAGTTCTTC. Translated: CASSLVLLAGSEQFF.

This clonotype was counted many times. The CDR3 nucleotides read TGTGCCAGCTCACCCGGGACTAGCGGGATTTACGAGCAGTACTTC. The encoded protein is CASSPGTSGIYEQYF. The genes are TRBV18 and TRBJ2-7; 13 bases align to TRBD2. Germline CDR1 and CDR2: KGHSH and LQKENI. Losses at the gene ends were 3 bases for V and 4 bases for J; bases not matched to a gene: 3. This CDR3 region has 15 residues.

At least ten counts were recorded for this clonotype. This chain joins TRBV30 and TRBJ1-1; D ambiguous. Germline V CDR1 and CDR2: GTSNPN, SVGIG (reference sequence). Trimming shortened V by 3 bases and J by 5 bases, and 13 bases separated the two germline ends. The CDR3 runs to 13 residues. The CDR3 protein is CAWREMGYTEAFF. CDR3 bases: TGTGCCTGGAGGGAGATGGGGTATACTGAAGCTTTCTTT.

Many counts were recorded for this clonotype. V usage is TRBV12-3 or TRBV12-4 and J usage is TRBJ2-5; 9 positions match TRBD2. This CDR3 is built from 13 residues. Trimming took 8 bases from V and 5 from J; bases not matched to a gene: 6. The CDR3: CASRAGGGETQYF. CDR3 in DNA: TGTGCCAGCCGAGCGGGAGGAGGGGAGACCCAGTACTTC.